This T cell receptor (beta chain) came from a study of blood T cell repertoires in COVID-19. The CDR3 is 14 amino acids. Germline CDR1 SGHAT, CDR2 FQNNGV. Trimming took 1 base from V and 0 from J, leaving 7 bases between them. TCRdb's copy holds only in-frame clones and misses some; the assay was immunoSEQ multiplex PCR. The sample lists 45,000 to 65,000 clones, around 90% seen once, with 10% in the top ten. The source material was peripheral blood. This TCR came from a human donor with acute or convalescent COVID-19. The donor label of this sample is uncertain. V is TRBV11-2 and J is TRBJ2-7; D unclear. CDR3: CASSLGAGSYEQYV. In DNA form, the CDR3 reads TGTGCCAGCAGCTTAGGTGCCGGCTCCTACGAGCAGTACGTC.